Each of the 25 T cell receptor beta chains below was sequenced from the same sample in a study of OX40 agonist ivuxolimab in advanced cancers. Sequenced by immunoSEQ multiplex PCR; TCRdb stores in-frame clones only, minus some. The sample lists 25,000 to 35,000 clones, over 75% seen once, with 15% in the top ten. Sequenced here: CD4+ or CD8+ T cells sorted from blood, sampled in a trial of the OX40 agonist ivuxolimab. These receptors were collected from an adult with an advanced solid tumor such as melanoma, head and neck, liver or kidney cancer.

V is TRBV27 and J is TRBJ2-1; the D is unclear. Germline assignment: CDR1 MNHEY and CDR2 SMNVEV (reference sequence). Deletions cut 5 bases from V and 0 bases from J, with 14 bases between. This CDR3 has 16 residues. CDR3 in amino acids: CASSPELSSSYNEQFF. DNA of the CDR3: TGTGCCAGCAGTCCCGAGTTGTCGAGCTCCTACAATGAGCAGTTCTTC.

The chain combines TRBV4-1 with TRBJ2-1, with D unclear. Between the trimmed V and J ends, which lost 1 base and 6 bases, there was a span of 10 bases. Germline V gene lookup returns CDR1 MGHRA and CDR2 YSYEKL. The CDR3 runs 14 residues. The CDR3 nucleotides are TGCGCCAGCAGCCAAGTAAGTGGGTCCAATGAGCAGTTCTTC. Translation: CASSQVSGSNEQFF.

This clone was detected only once. The chain joins TRBV20-1 to TRBJ2-7, with a tentative D call TRBD1 (5 bases). V was trimmed by 6 bases and J by 3 bases, leaving 9 bases between them. Germline lookup yields CDR1 DFQATT and CDR2 SNEGSKA (reference sequence). The CDR3 sequence is 11 residues long. Written as DNA, the CDR3 is TGCAGTGCAAGGCAGGGCTACGAGCAGTACTTC. It yields the protein CSARQGYEQYF.

This chain connects TRBV9 to TRBJ2-3; perhaps TRBD2 as D (5 bases). This CDR3 contains 15 residues. V was trimmed by 3 bases and J by 6 bases, leaving 17 bases between them. The germline CDR1 and CDR2 sequences are SGDLS and YYNGEE. CDR3 sequence reads: CASSAPGTRFDTQYF. CDR3 coding DNA: TGTGCCAGCAGCGCCCCCGGCACTAGATTTGATACGCAGTATTTT.

V gene TRBV5-1 combines with J gene TRBJ2-7; tentative D call: TRBD1 (6 bases). The V end lost 1 base, the J end lost 4 bases, and 21 bases lay between the germline ends. This CDR3 region has 17 residues. CDR1 and CDR2 from the germline V gene are SGHRS and YFSETQ. The CDR3 coding sequence is TGCGCCAGCAGCTTGAAGGGGGTATTCTCAAAAAGGTACGAGCAGTACTTC. Translating gives CASSLKGVFSKRYEQYF.

This chain uses TRBV27 with TRBJ2-5, with D perhaps assigned TRBD1 or TRBD2 (5 bases each). The V end was cut by 5 bases, the J end by 1 base, with 17 bases between. This CDR3 has 16 amino acids. Germline loops: CDR1 MNHEY, CDR2 SMNVEV (reference sequence). The DNA for the CDR3 is TGTGCCAGCAGTCCTAGCTTTTGGGACCTCCAAGAGACCCAGTACTTC. It encodes CASSPSFWDLQETQYF.

The table lists this clone with a count of one. V usage is TRBV7-3 and J usage is TRBJ2-3; D might be TRBD2 (5 bases). CDR3 size: 13 residues. The V gene lost 5 bases and the J gene lost 4 bases, with 10 bases spanning the gap. CDR1 is SGHTA and CDR2 is FQGTGA in the germline V gene. The CDR3 loop is CASSQGGADTQYF. The CDR3 nucleotides read TGTGCCAGCAGCCAAGGAGGCGCAGATACGCAGTATTTT.

The chain links TRBV11-2 to TRBJ2-1, with D maybe TRBD2 (6 bases). Between the trimmed V and J ends, which lost 6 bases and 4 bases, there was a span of 22 bases. The CDR3 has 17 amino acids. Germline loops: CDR1 SGHAT, CDR2 FQNNGV. The chain's CDR3 is CASRSSSAQSTYNEQFF. In DNA form, the CDR3 reads TGTGCCAGCAGATCATCTAGCGCCCAATCAACTTACAATGAGCAGTTCTTC.

This clone qualifies as hyperexpanded (1% or more). This chain connects TRBV29-1 to TRBJ1-2, with D possibly TRBD1 on 6 matching bases. V gave up 6 bases and J gave up 5 bases, with 16 bases separating them. The germline V gene has CDR1 SQVTM and CDR2 ANQGSEA. The length of the CDR3 is 13 residues. The CDR3 bases are TGCAGCGTCTACAGGGACGAGCCGTATGGCTACACCTTC. It is translated as CSVYRDEPYGYTF.

The chain links TRBV6-5 to TRBJ2-7; 8 bases align to TRBD1. The CDR3 runs to 13 residues. With V trimmed by 10 bases and J by 7 bases, 12 bases remained unmatched. Germline assignment: CDR1 MNHEY and CDR2 SVGAGI. The CDR3 sequence is CATQGQGAQEQYF. DNA for the CDR3: TGTGCCACCCAAGGACAGGGAGCTCAGGAGCAGTACTTC.

J is TRBJ2-3 and V is TRBV27; either TRBD1 or TRBD2 may supply D (5 bases each). V gave up 6 bases and J gave up 0 bases, with 7 bases separating them. Per the germline V gene, CDR1 is MNHEY and CDR2 is SMNVEV (reference sequence). This CDR3 is built from 13 residues. The CDR3 is CASRWGSTDTQYF. The CDR3, as DNA: TGTGCCAGCAGGTGGGGGAGCACAGATACGCAGTATTTT.

This sequence joins TRBV7-6 and TRBJ2-1; unclear D gene. Germline V gene sequence: CDR1 SGHVS, CDR2 FNYEAQ. The CDR3 runs to 13 residues. V shed 1 base and J shed 4 bases, with 5 bases lying between them. CDR3 bases: TGTGCCAGCAGCTTAGAACAGTACAATGAGCAGTTCTTC. Amino acid sequence: CASSLEQYNEQFF. Using reference TRBV7-6 and TRBJ2-1 for the parts outside the CDR3, the full variable domain is GAGVSQSPRYKVTKRGQDVALRCDPISGHVSLYWYRQALGQGPEFLTYFNYEAQQDKSGLPNDRFSAERPEGSISTLTIQRTEQRDSAMYRCASSLEQYNEQFFGPGTRLTVL.

This clone was seen once. V gene TRBV4-3 combines with J gene TRBJ1-1; D is ambiguous. Between the trimmed V and J ends, which lost 1 base and 1 base, there was a span of 10 bases. Per the germline V gene, CDR1 is LGHNA and CDR2 is YSLEER. This CDR3 has 15 residues. CDR3 DNA sequence: TGCGCCAGCAGCCAAGGGTCCGGGCCGAACACTGAAGCTTTCTTT. Its translation is CASSQGSGPNTEAFF.

The chain combines TRBV19 with TRBJ2-7; 11 positions agree with TRBD2. V shed 1 base and J 7 bases; nucleotides not matched to a gene: 6. CDR3 length: 15 residues. Germline values: CDR1 LNHDA, CDR2 SQIVND (reference sequence). This CDR3 reads CASSIGTSGRREQYF. The CDR3 coding sequence is TGTGCCAGTAGTATAGGCACTAGCGGGAGAAGGGAGCAGTACTTC.

The chain combines TRBV5-4 with TRBJ1-1; TRBD1 agrees at 7 bases. CDR3 length: 13 residues. Per the germline V gene, CDR1 is SGHNT and CDR2 is YYREEE (reference sequence). The V and J ends lost 4 bases and 6 bases, in that order; junction bases with no gene match: 6. CDR3 DNA: TGTGCCAGCAGCGTCGACAGGGAGCCTGAAGCTTTCTTT. Translating gives CASSVDREPEAFF.

The chain employs TRBV9 and TRBJ2-3, with D possibly being TRBD1 (6 bases). Germline CDR1 SGDLS, CDR2 YYNGEE. This CDR3 is 16 amino acids long. Trimming took 0 bases from V and 1 from J, leaving 12 bases between them. The DNA for the CDR3 is TGTGCCAGCAGCGTAGGAGGGACACCGCGCACAGATACGCAGTATTTT. Its translation: CASSVGGTPRTDTQYF.

This clone appeared once. The chain links TRBV5-4 to TRBJ2-1, with TRBD2 matching over 14 bases. The CDR3 loop spans 16 amino acids. Per germline, CDR1 SGHNT and CDR2 YYREEE (reference sequence). Trimming took 4 bases from V and 4 from J; bases not matched to a gene: 4. The CDR3: CASSPWTSGRYNEQFF. CDR3 bases: TGTGCCAGCAGCCCCTGGACTAGCGGGAGGTACAATGAGCAGTTCTTC. Full variable domain (remainder filled in from reference TRBV5-4 and TRBJ2-1): ETGVTQSPTHLIKTRGQQVTLRCSSQSGHNTVSWYQQALGQGPQFIFQYYREEENGRGNFPPRFSGLQFPNYSSELNVNALELDDSALYLCASSPWTSGRYNEQFFGPGTRLTVL.

The genes are TRBV9 and TRBJ1-6; D is ambiguous. Germline CDR1 is SGDLS and CDR2 is YYNGEE. V was trimmed by 0 bases and J by 9 bases, leaving 4 bases between them. The CDR3 covers 12 residues. The CDR3 DNA is TGTGCCAGCAGCGTAGGGAGTTCACCCCTCCACTTT. The encoded protein is CASSVGSSPLHF. Supplemented by reference TRBV9 and TRBJ1-6, the full variable domain reads DSGVTQTPKHLITATGQRVTLRCSPRSGDLSVYWYQQSLDQGLQFLIQYYNGEERAKGNILERFSAQQFPDLHSELNLSSLELGDSALYFCASSVGSSPLHFGNGTRLTVT.

The chain employs TRBV5-1 and TRBJ2-7, with 9 bases matching TRBD1. The CDR3 sequence is 13 residues long. The V gene end was trimmed by 3 bases and the J gene end by 4 bases; junction bases not matched to a gene: 2. CDR1 is SGHRS, CDR2 YFSETQ, per germline. CDR3 amino acids: CASSWGTGYEQYF. The DNA of the CDR3 is TGCGCCAGCAGCTGGGGGACAGGGTACGAGCAGTACTTC. Filled out from reference TRBV5-1 and TRBJ2-7, the complete variable domain reads KAGVTQTPRYLIKTRGQQVTLSCSPISGHRSVSWYQQTPGQGLQFLFEYFSETQRNKGNFPGRFSGRQFSNSRSEMNVSTLELGDSALYLCASSWGTGYEQYFGPGTRLTVT.

The chain links TRBV5-1 to TRBJ2-3; the match to TRBD2 covers 11 bases. V shed 0 bases, J shed 6 bases, and the junction held 6 bases outside the gene matches. This CDR3 has 16 amino acids. Germline V gene sequence: CDR1 SGHRS, CDR2 YFSETQ. The CDR3 DNA is TGCGCCAGCAGCTTGGAACTAGCGGGAGACTGGGATACGCAGTATTTT. Its translation is CASSLELAGDWDTQYF.

The chain combines TRBV25-1 with TRBJ2-5, with 10 nucleotides matching TRBD1. The J call is doubtful: the DNA matches TRBJ2-7 better. CDR1 and CDR2 (germline): MGHDK, SYGVNS. The CDR3 loop spans 16 amino acids. Here the CDR3 reads CASSEAGTGVNYEQYF. The CDR3 DNA reads TGTGCCAGCAGTGAAGCCGGGACAGGGGTTAACTACGAGCAGTACTTC.

This clone showed up just once. The J gene is TRBJ1-1, the V gene TRBV9; 8 nucleotides line up with TRBD1. CDR3 length: 15 residues. Germline V gives CDR1 SGDLS, CDR2 YYNGEE. Losses at the gene ends were 4 bases for V and 5 bases for J; bases not matched to a gene: 10. The DNA of the CDR3 is TGTGCCAGCAGCCCCCGGACAGGGTCCACTACTGAAGCTTTCTTT. Translation: CASSPRTGSTTEAFF.

The chain employs TRBV14 and TRBJ2-5; no clear D. The CDR3 contains 14 residues. V dropped 0 bases and J dropped 2 bases, with 7 bases sitting between them. Germline V gene data show CDR1 as SGHDN and CDR2 as FVKESK. CDR3 region: CASSQESRQETQYF. The CDR3 nucleotides read TGTGCCAGCAGCCAAGAATCGAGGCAAGAGACCCAGTACTTC.

This chain joins TRBV10-3 and TRBJ2-1; tentative D call: TRBD2 (6 bases). This CDR3 has 17 residues. Trimming took 4 bases from V and 10 from J, leaving 26 bases between them. Germline assignment: CDR1 ENHRY and CDR2 SYGVKD. CDR3 amino acids: CAISGLELAFMAGEQFF. In nucleotides, the CDR3 is TGTGCCATCAGTGGCCTCGAACTAGCTTTCATGGCCGGCGAGCAGTTCTTC.

The J gene is TRBJ1-2, the V gene TRBV23-1; 8 nucleotides align to TRBD1. TRBV23-1 is reported as an ORF; its role is uncertain. Trimming at V came to 2 bases and at J to 4 bases, leaving 9 bases not matched to a gene. The CDR3 runs to 16 residues. The CDR3 spells CASSQNWGQAIYGYTF. CDR3 DNA: TGCGCCAGCAGTCAAAATTGGGGACAGGCGATCTATGGCTACACCTTC.